A selection of T cell receptor beta chains follows, all from one sample in a study of molecular identifiers for immune sequencing clone quantification. TCRdb redid the calling of the PCR reads with MiXCR, one entry per CDR3 protein. The repertoire holds over 600,000 distinct CDR3 sequences, with nearly 20% as singletons. Sequences were obtained from naive CD8+ T cells from blood, with Jurkat cell RNA spiked in. The receptors were sampled from a human donor in good health. Some libraries in this study had Jurkat cell RNA spiked in. Both conserved end residues are part of each CDR3. The D gene is left open where the match is weak. Only part of the rows carry a size: once, few, many, or a class if the clone is expanded.

V	J	length	size	D	CDR3	DNA
TRBV28	TRBJ2-3	16	many	TRBD1	CASSEGTGGAIVTQYF	TGTGCCAGCAGTGAAGGGACAGGGGGCGCGATCGTTACGCAGTATTTT
TRBV7-9	TRBJ2-7	12	many	-	CASSQRPGEQYF	TGTGCCAGCAGCCAGAGACCCGGGGAGCAGTACTTC
TRBV9	TRBJ2-2	16	many	-	CASSPTGLERNGELFF	TGTGCCAGCAGCCCAACGGGCCTCGAAAGGAACGGGGAGCTGTTTTTT
TRBV4-1	TRBJ1-6	15	many	-	CASSQVTGYNSPLHF	TGCGCCAGCAGCCAAGTAACCGGCTATAATTCACCCCTCCACTTT
TRBV11-2	TRBJ2-7	13	-	-	CVSSPGLTYEQYF	TGTGTCAGCAGCCCGGGACTGACCTACGAGCAGTACTTC
TRBV25-1	TRBJ1-2	13	-	TRBD1	CASSPTGRLGYTF	TGTGCCAGCAGTCCGACAGGGCGGCTGGGCTACACCTTC
TRBV3-1	TRBJ2-7	17	few	-	CASSRVKAGTDSYEQYF	TGTGCCAGCAGCCGCGTCAAAGCGGGGACAGACTCCTACGAGCAGTACTTC
TRBV28	TRBJ2-2	13	many	TRBD2	CASGSGTSGELFF	TGTGCCAGCGGGAGCGGGACGTCCGGGGAGCTGTTTTTT
TRBV7-9	TRBJ1-2	16	-	-	CASSRQPGQTNYGYTF	TGTGCCAGCAGCCGGCAGCCGGGACAAACTAACTATGGCTACACCTTC
TRBV6-5	TRBJ2-2	15	-	-	CASSYSQPGGGELFF	TGTGCCAGCAGTTATAGTCAACCCGGTGGAGGGGAGCTGTTTTTT
TRBV5-6	TRBJ1-1	14	-	-	CASSLVQVNTEAFF	TGTGCCAGCAGCTTGGTTCAGGTGAACACTGAAGCTTTCTTT
TRBV12-3/TRBV12-4	TRBJ1-2	16	-	TRBD1	CASSPSLQGTNYGYTF	TGTGCCAGCAGTCCCAGCCTACAGGGGACTAACTATGGCTACACCTTC
TRBV27	TRBJ2-7	15	-	-	CASSGREDFSYEQYF	TGTGCCAGCAGTGGCAGGGAGGACTTCTCCTACGAGCAGTACTTC
TRBV20-1	TRBJ2-7	15	many	-	CSARDVGSFEYEQYF	TGCAGTGCTAGAGATGTCGGGAGTTTCGAGTACGAGCAGTACTTC
TRBV6-2/TRBV6-3	TRBJ2-5	13	many	-	CASNPFQKETQYF	TGTGCCAGCAATCCTTTTCAGAAAGAGACCCAGTACTTC
TRBV11-2	TRBJ2-7	18	many	TRBD2	CASSSNRYGLAVDYEQYF	TGTGCCAGCAGCTCGAACCGTTACGGACTAGCGGTAGACTACGAGCAGTACTTC
TRBV7-2	TRBJ2-6	15	many	-	CASSLDAAGANVLTF	TGTGCCAGCAGCTTAGATGCCGCTGGGGCCAACGTCCTGACTTTC
TRBV7-9	TRBJ2-7	16	-	-	CASSTHGTGAFYEQYF	TGTGCCAGCAGCACACATGGGACCGGGGCTTTCTACGAGCAGTACTTC
TRBV30	TRBJ1-3	13	few	-	CAWSGGAVNTIYF	TGTGCCTGGAGTGGGGGGGCGGTGAACACCATATATTTT
TRBV29-1	TRBJ2-5	14	many	TRBD1	CSVDNRGQRETQYF	TGCAGCGTCGACAACAGGGGGCAGAGGGAGACCCAGTACTTC
TRBV4-3	TRBJ2-7	15	-	-	CASSQDYGVLYEQYF	TGCGCCAGCAGCCAAGATTATGGGGTCCTCTACGAGCAGTACTTC
TRBV27	TRBJ2-7	13	-	-	CASSWVSEYEQYF	TGTGCCAGCAGTTGGGTTAGCGAATACGAGCAGTACTTC
TRBV20-1	TRBJ2-5	18	many	-	CSARDFQTPGQLQETQYF	TGCAGTGCTAGAGATTTCCAGACACCGGGACAACTACAAGAGACCCAGTACTTC
TRBV12-3/TRBV12-4	TRBJ2-7	15	many	TRBD1	CASSPSADRSREQYF	TGTGCCAGCAGCCCGTCCGCGGACAGGTCGAGAGAGCAGTACTTC
TRBV12-3/TRBV12-4	TRBJ2-7	14	few	-	CASSLLDIPYEQYF	TGTGCCAGCAGTTTATTGGACATACCCTACGAGCAGTACTTC
TRBV9	TRBJ2-2	14	many	TRBD1	CASSPFRGPGELFF	TGTGCCAGCAGCCCCTTCAGGGGGCCCGGGGAGCTGTTTTTT
TRBV3-1	TRBJ2-7	14	few	TRBD2	CASSQAGGPDEQCF	TGTGCCAGCAGCCAAGCGGGAGGGCCGGACGAGCAGTGCTTC
TRBV20-1	TRBJ2-7	16	-	TRBD2	CSALGLAGTHSFEQYF	TGCAGTGCTTTAGGACTAGCGGGGACACACTCCTTCGAGCAGTACTTC
TRBV7-9	TRBJ2-7	15	-	TRBD2	CASSRGGREVFEQYF	TGTGCCAGCAGCCGCGGTGGGCGGGAGGTATTCGAGCAGTACTTC
TRBV11-2	TRBJ2-2	14	-	-	CASNLPGPTGELFF	TGTGCCAGCAACTTACCCGGGCCAACCGGGGAGCTGTTTTTT
TRBV20-1	TRBJ2-3	16	many	-	CSARDREDTLRDTQYF	TGCAGTGCTAGAGATCGTGAGGATACCCTTAGAGATACGCAGTATTTT
TRBV18	TRBJ2-7	17	many	TRBD1	CASSPPIVGTATYEQYF	TGTGCCAGCTCACCACCGATTGTCGGGACAGCAACCTACGAGCAGTACTTC
TRBV27	TRBJ1-5	15	-	TRBD1	CASSLGQGYNQPQHF	TGTGCCAGCAGTCTCGGACAGGGGTACAATCAGCCCCAGCATTTT
TRBV6-6	TRBJ1-4	15	-	-	CASSDETGAFEKLFF	TGTGCCAGCAGTGACGAGACAGGAGCCTTTGAAAAACTGTTTTTT
TRBV29-1	TRBJ2-1	15	-	TRBD2	CSTQGSGRAYNEQFF	TGCAGCACTCAGGGGTCCGGGAGGGCCTACAATGAGCAGTTCTTC
TRBV19	TRBJ2-6	14	-	-	CASRVGSGANVLTF	TGTGCCAGTAGAGTAGGGAGTGGGGCCAACGTCCTGACTTTC
TRBV4-3	TRBJ2-7	13	many	-	CASSQAYGVEQYF	TGCGCCAGCAGCCAAGCTTACGGAGTCGAGCAGTACTTC
TRBV29-1	TRBJ2-6	16	-	-	CSVRWAGMSGANVLTF	TGCAGCGTTCGATGGGCCGGGATGTCTGGGGCCAACGTCCTGACTTTC
TRBV9	TRBJ1-4	15	few	-	CASSPGWGLGEKLFF	TGTGCCAGCAGCCCAGGATGGGGGCTTGGTGAAAAACTGTTTTTT
TRBV6-1	TRBJ1-5	16	many	TRBD1	CASCLPAGGRYQPQHF	TGTGCCAGCTGTCTCCCGGCAGGGGGAAGGTATCAGCCCCAGCATTTT
TRBV10-3	TRBJ2-2	13	many	-	CAISERRAGELFF	TGTGCCATCAGTGAACGTCGAGCCGGGGAGCTGTTTTTT
TRBV6-5	TRBJ1-4	14	-	-	CASCPGAAQEKLFF	TGTGCCAGCTGCCCAGGAGCGGCTCAGGAAAAACTGTTTTTT
TRBV2	TRBJ2-3	13	many	-	CASSEALSDTQYF	TGTGCCAGCAGTGAAGCGTTGAGCGATACGCAGTATTTT
TRBV5-4	TRBJ2-3	15	many	-	CASSPPGRGADTQYF	TGTGCCAGCAGCCCACCCGGGCGCGGGGCAGATACGCAGTATTTT
TRBV11-1	TRBJ2-7	14	-	-	CASSFLKVSGEQHF	TGTGCCAGCAGCTTCCTTAAGGTCTCAGGCGAGCAGCACTTC